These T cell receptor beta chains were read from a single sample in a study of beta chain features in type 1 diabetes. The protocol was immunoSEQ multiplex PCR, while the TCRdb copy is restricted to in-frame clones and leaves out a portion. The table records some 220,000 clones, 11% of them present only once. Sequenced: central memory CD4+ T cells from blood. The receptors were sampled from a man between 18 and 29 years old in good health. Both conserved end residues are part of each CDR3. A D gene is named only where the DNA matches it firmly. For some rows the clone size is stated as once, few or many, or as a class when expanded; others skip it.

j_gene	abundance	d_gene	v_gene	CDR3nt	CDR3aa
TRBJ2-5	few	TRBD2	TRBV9	TGTGCCAGCAGCGTGAGGACTAGCGGGAGCACACAAGAGACCCAGTACTTC	CASSVRTSGSTQETQYF
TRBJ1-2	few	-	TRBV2	TGTGCCAGCAGTGCTGGGCAGAGAGCTAACTATGGCTACACCTTC	CASSAGQRANYGYTF
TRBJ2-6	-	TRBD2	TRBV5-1	TGCGCCAGCAGATCCCCGGGACTAGCTGGTGGGGCCAACGTCCTGACTTTC	CASRSPGLAGGANVLTF
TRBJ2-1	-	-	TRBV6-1	TGTGCCAGCAAAGGGTCGTGGAGCTACAATGAGCAGTTCTTC	CASKGSWSYNEQFF
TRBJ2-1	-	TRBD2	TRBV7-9	TGTGCCAGCAGCTCTCGAGGGAGGACTAGCGGCAATGAGCAGTTCTTC	CASSSRGRTSGNEQFF
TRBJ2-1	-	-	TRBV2	TGTGCCAGCAGACAACCCTGGGCGACTAGCTCCTACAATGAGCAGTTCTTC	CASRQPWATSSYNEQFF
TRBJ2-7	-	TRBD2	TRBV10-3	TGTGCCATCAGTCTTAGCGGGAACTACGAGCAGTACTTC	CAISLSGNYEQYF
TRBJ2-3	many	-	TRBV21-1	TGTGCCAGCACCCAGCGTAGGGGCACTACTAGCACAGATACGCAGTATTTT	CASTQRRGTTSTDTQYF
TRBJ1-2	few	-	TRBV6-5	TGTGCCAGCAGTCCCCTGGGGGGAAGGAACTATGGCTACACCTTC	CASSPLGGRNYGYTF
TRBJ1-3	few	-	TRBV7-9	TGTGCCAGCATAGAGGTTGGAAACACCATATATTTT	CASIEVGNTIYF
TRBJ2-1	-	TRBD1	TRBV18	TGTGCCAGCTCACCCGGGACAGGGGGCAATGAGCAGTTCTTC	CASSPGTGGNEQFF
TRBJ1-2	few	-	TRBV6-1	TGTGCCAGCGAACGGGGGGGCATTGACTATGGCTACACCTTC	CASERGGIDYGYTF
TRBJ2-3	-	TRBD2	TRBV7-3	TGTGCCAGCAGCCCGAGGCGGACTAGCGGGGCCACAGATACGCAGTATTTT	CASSPRRTSGATDTQYF
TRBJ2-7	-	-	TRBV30	TGTGCCTGGAGTCCCCTTTCCTACGAGCAGTACTTC	CAWSPLSYEQYF
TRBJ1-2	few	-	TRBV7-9	TGTGCCAGCAGCTCCGCTACCGTCGCAGAGTATGGCTACACCTTC	CASSSATVAEYGYTF
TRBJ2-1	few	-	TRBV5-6	TGTGCCAGCAGCTTGGCCAAGGGCGGAGATGAGCAGTTCTTC	CASSLAKGGDEQFF
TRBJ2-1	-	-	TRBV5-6	TGTGCCAGCAGCTCGTATCTAGCGCGCCCCAATGAGCAGTTCTTC	CASSSYLARPNEQFF
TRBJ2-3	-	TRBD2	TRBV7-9	TGTGCCAGCAGCTGGAGCCTAGGGACTAGCCGCACAGATACGCAGTATTTT	CASSWSLGTSRTDTQYF